This record concerns one TCR beta chain sequence. Antigen specificity is unknown. This CDR3 comprises 12 residues. The germline V and J ends were trimmed by 6 bases and 4 bases, with 10 bases remaining between them. In germline, CDR1 is KGHSH, CDR2 LQKENI. This sample was taken from a study of T cell responses to AZD1222 COVID-19 vaccine. Findings and caveats of the study: Increased Spike-specific TCR breadth and depth were observed after two AZD1222 doses. The study reported that nearly half of spike-specific TCRs target unmutated variant regions.

The data were produced by immunoSEQ multiplex PCR, yet TCRdb's version contains in-frame clones alone and is incomplete. Of some 130,000 clones listed, 70% to 90% are singletons. J is TRBJ2-7 and V is TRBV18; unclear D gene. This sequence was found in an adult in good health. The source material was peripheral blood, sampled on day 0 of AZD1222 vaccination. As DNA, the CDR3 is TGTGCCAGCTCCCGCATAGATTACGAGCAGTACTTC. Its protein product is CASSRIDYEQYF.